The 21 T cell receptor beta chains in this list originate from one sample, sequenced in a study of blood T cell repertoires in COVID-19. Data came from immunoSEQ multiplex PCR; TCRdb stores just in-frame clones and leaves some out. The table has about 60,000 clones, roughly 85% seen once; the top ten hold over 40%. The sample comprised peripheral blood. The origin of the receptors is a human donor in a cohort sampled during active COVID-19.

The chain recombines TRBV11-3 with TRBJ2-7; 9 bases match TRBD2. CDR1 SGHNT and CDR2 YENEEA come from the germline V gene. V lost 5 bases, J lost 8 bases, and 7 bases stayed unmatched. The CDR3 runs 13 residues. In DNA form, the CDR3 reads TGTGCCAGCAGCCCCGAGCGGGGGGCGCAGCAGTACTTC. Encoded protein: CASSPERGAQQYF.

The chain is built from TRBV4-2 and TRBJ1-2; D may be TRBD1 (6 bases). The germline CDR1 and CDR2 sequences are LGHNA and YNFKEQ. The CDR3 has 16 residues. V was pared by 0 bases and J by 1 base, with 12 bases between. For the CDR3, the DNA is TGTGCCAGCAGCCAAGATCTGACAGGCCTTAACTATGGCTACACCTTC. It encodes CASSQDLTGLNYGYTF.

The rearrangement uses TRBV3-1 (or the pseudogene TRBV3-2) and TRBJ2-2; 8 bases are a match to TRBD1. This CDR3 comprises 14 residues. Germline CDR1 reads LGHDT; CDR2 reads YNNKEL (reference sequence). The V and J ends lost 6 bases and 3 bases, in that order; junction bases with no gene match: 3. In DNA form, the CDR3 reads TGTGCCAGCAGGCAACAGGGGGACACCGGGGAGCTGTTTTTT. It yields the protein CASRQQGDTGELFF.

The rearrangement links TRBV12-3 or TRBV12-4 to TRBJ1-1, with a weak D call TRBD1 (5 bases). CDR3 length: 13 residues. V lost 6 bases, J lost 5 bases, and 13 bases lay in between. The CDR3, as DNA: TGTGCCAGCAGCATAGGGGCACGAACTGAAGCTTTCTTT. This encodes CASSIGARTEAFF.

The rearrangement uses TRBV4-1 and TRBJ1-4; the match to TRBD1 covers 10 bases. V gave up 2 bases and J gave up 6 bases; unmatched junction bases: 6. Germline V gene sequence: CDR1 MGHRA, CDR2 YSYEKL. The CDR3 runs 16 residues. CDR3 loop: CASSQQSGQGYEKLFF. CDR3 sequence (DNA): TGCGCCAGCAGCCAACAATCGGGACAGGGGTATGAAAAACTGTTTTTT.

The gene calls are TRBV7-2 and TRBJ1-3; 8 bases line up with TRBD1. This CDR3 comprises 17 residues. Trimming cost V 6 bases and J 0 bases; bases outside gene matches: 10. Germline V CDR1 and CDR2: SGHTA, FQGNSA. CDR3 nucleotide sequence: TGTGCCAGCAGGGCGGCAGGGGGCGCGAGCTCTGGAAACACCATATATTTT. Its translation is CASRAAGGASSGNTIYF.

The genes are TRBV9 and TRBJ1-6, with D perhaps TRBD1 (5 bases). This CDR3 has 17 residues. Trimming took off 4 bases at V and 6 bases at J, with 20 bases between the two ends. Germline V CDR1 and CDR2: SGDLS, YYNGEE. This CDR3 is CASSTGIGPGGNSPLHF. The DNA for the CDR3 is TGTGCCAGCAGCACGGGCATCGGACCGGGGGGTAATTCACCCCTCCACTTT.

The chain uses TRBV5-5 and TRBJ1-2, with D maybe TRBD1 (5 bases). Germline V lookup: CDR1 SGHKS, CDR2 YYEKEE (reference sequence). The CDR3 consists of 15 residues. Trimming removed 0 bases at V and 2 bases at J, with 11 bases between. The CDR3, as DNA: TGTGCCAGCAGCTTGGCCAGGGTCTCCAACTATGGCTACACCTTC. Translation gives CASSLARVSNYGYTF.

V is TRBV5-1 and J is TRBJ1-1; D not certain. Germline CDR1 reads SGHRS; CDR2 reads YFSETQ. The CDR3 is 13 residues long. Trimming removed 1 base at V and 1 base at J, with 5 bases between. CDR3 sequence reads: CASSLTPNTEAFF. CDR3 sequence (DNA): TGCGCCAGCAGCTTGACACCGAACACTGAAGCTTTCTTT.

This clone has a handful of counts. The gene calls are TRBV28 and TRBJ1-6; no clear D. The germline CDR1 and CDR2 sequences are MDHEN and SYDVKM. The CDR3 extends over 13 amino acids. V lost 3 bases and J 13 bases, leaving 13 bases between the germline ends. CDR3 amino acids: CASSFRGYRPLHF. In DNA, the CDR3 is TGTGCCAGCAGTTTCCGAGGGTACCGGCCCCTCCACTTT.

The rearrangement links TRBV5-8 to TRBJ1-5; TRBD1 aligns across 9 bases. J gave up 4 bases and V 4 bases, and 6 bases lay outside the gene matches. The CDR3 contains 15 residues. From germline, CDR1 is SGHTS and CDR2 YDEGEE. The CDR3 nucleotides are TGTGCCAGCAGCAAAGGGACAGGGCAGAATCAGCCCCAGCATTTT. Encoded protein: CASSKGTGQNQPQHF.

The chain uses TRBV25-1 and TRBJ2-1, with TRBD2 matching over 11 bases. Germline V lookup: CDR1 MGHDK, CDR2 SYGVNS. V was clipped by 7 bases and J by 9 bases; unmatched bases: 8. This CDR3 region has 14 residues. CDR3 amino acids: CASTLAGGPGEQFF. The CDR3 DNA sequence: TGTGCCAGCACCTTAGCGGGGGGGCCGGGTGAGCAGTTCTTC.

The chain combines TRBV2 with TRBJ2-3; 11 bases agree with TRBD2. The CDR3 covers 14 residues. Germline V gene sequence: CDR1 SNHLY, CDR2 FYNNEI. Trimming cost V 8 bases and J 5 bases; bases outside gene matches: 6. The CDR3: CASDASGGRDTQYF. The CDR3 nucleotides are TGTGCCAGCGACGCTAGCGGGGGGCGAGATACGCAGTATTTT.

This clone was observed a few times. V gene TRBV6-1 combines with J gene TRBJ1-2; D perhaps matches TRBD1 (6 bases). Trimming removed 1 base at V and 0 bases at J, with 12 bases between. The germline CDR1 and CDR2 sequences are MNHNS and SASEGT. The CDR3 has 16 residues. CDR3 sequence (DNA): TGTGCCAGCAGTGAAGGGCAGGGGACCTCTAACTATGGCTACACCTTC. Amino acid sequence: CASSEGQGTSNYGYTF.

This chain joins TRBV19 and TRBJ2-2; 8 nucleotides align to TRBD1. The CDR3 contains 14 residues. J was trimmed by 5 bases and V by 4 bases; bases with no gene match: 3. Germline loops: CDR1 LNHDA, CDR2 SQIVND (reference sequence). CDR3 residues: CASSNRGSTGELFF. DNA of the CDR3: TGTGCCAGTAGTAACAGGGGGTCTACCGGGGAGCTGTTTTTT. The full variable domain, completed using reference TRBV19 and TRBJ2-2, is DGGITQSPKYLFRKEGQNVTLSCEQNLNHDAMYWYRQDPGQGLRLIYYSQIVNDFQKGDIAEGYSVSREKKESFPLTVTSAQKNPTAFYLCASSNRGSTGELFFGEGSRLTVL.

This rearrangement joins TRBV12-3 or TRBV12-4 to TRBJ2-7, with D unclear. The V end lost 4 bases, the J end lost 2 bases, and 6 bases lay between the germline ends. The CDR3 totals 12 residues. CDR3 in DNA: TGTGCCAGCAGTTCCCTCGCCTACGAGCAGTACTTC. It translates to CASSSLAYEQYF.

The rearrangement links TRBV5-1 to TRBJ2-3; TRBD2 might be the D (7 bases). V was cut by 6 bases and J by 0 bases, with 11 bases left in between. The CDR3 has 14 amino acids. Germline CDR1 is SGHRS and CDR2 is YFSETQ. Here the CDR3 reads CASKAGASTDTQYF. In DNA, the CDR3 is TGCGCCAGCAAGGCGGGGGCGAGCACAGATACGCAGTATTTT.

The rearrangement links TRBV6-5 to TRBJ2-7, with 9 bases identical to TRBD1. The trim removed 2 bases at V and 2 bases at J, leaving 1 base unmatched. Germline lookup yields CDR1 MNHEY and CDR2 SVGAGI. This CDR3 spans 14 amino acids. CDR3 DNA: TGTGCCAGCAGTTACGGACAGGGGACCTACGAGCAGTACTTC. Encoded protein: CASSYGQGTYEQYF.

This chain joins TRBV9 and TRBJ2-5; D uncertain. V was clipped by 0 bases and J by 2 bases, with 5 bases between them. This CDR3 is 13 amino acids long. CDR1 SGDLS and CDR2 YYNGEE come from the germline V gene. CDR3 nucleotides: TGTGCCAGCAGCGTAGGTCTGCAAGAGACCCAGTACTTC. Translating gives CASSVGLQETQYF. Drawing the rest from reference TRBV9 and TRBJ2-5, the complete variable domain is DSGVTQTPKHLITATGQRVTLRCSPRSGDLSVYWYQQSLDQGLQFLIQYYNGEERAKGNILERFSAQQFPDLHSELNLSSLELGDSALYFCASSVGLQETQYFGPGTRLLVL.

The chain carries TRBV30 and TRBJ1-5; D gene unclear. Trimming took off 1 base at V and 0 bases at J, with 7 bases between the two ends. The CDR3 is 14 amino acids. Germline assignment: CDR1 GTSNPN and CDR2 SVGIG (reference sequence). CDR3 region: CAWSGGNSNQPQHF. The CDR3 coding sequence is TGTGCCTGGAGTGGAGGGAATAGCAATCAGCCCCAGCATTTT.

The V gene is TRBV11-2, the J gene TRBJ1-5; maybe TRBD1 (5 bases). CDR1 is SGHAT and CDR2 is FQNNGV in the germline V gene. The CDR3 covers 15 residues. Trimming shortened V by 1 base and J by 3 bases, and 10 bases separated the two germline ends. The CDR3, as DNA: TGTGCCAGCAGCTTAGCCGCAGGGTCCAATCAGCCCCAGCATTTT. Protein sequence: CASSLAAGSNQPQHF.